This T cell receptor (beta chain) was sequenced during a study of T-cell reconstitution after alpha-beta-depleted transplantation in children. Germline V gives CDR1 SGHRS, CDR2 YFSETQ. CDR3 length: 13 residues. V was cut by 0 bases and J by 12 bases, with 15 bases left in between. Comments on this clonotype: One base away lies a much larger clone, so this may be a sequencing read error.

For TCRbeta, the library was prepared with unique molecular identifiers. TCRdb processed the PCR reads anew with MiXCR; each CDR3 protein has one entry. The sample holds some 350,000 distinct CDR3 sequences, over 9% seen once. This TCR came from a human donor who donated a stem cell graft to a child with acute lymphoblastic leukemia. Specimen: PBMCs from the stem cell graft donor, collected from the stem cell graft. This chain joins TRBV5-1 and TRBJ1-2; perhaps TRBD1 as D (6 bases). CDR3 sequence: CASSLAGARGHTF. In DNA, the CDR3 is TGCGCCAGCAGCTTGGCGGGGGCGCGAGGCCACACCTTC.